This T cell receptor (beta chain) stems from a study of OX40 agonist ivuxolimab in advanced cancers. At the level of the study: Age averaged approximately 60 years (range roughly 20 to 90), and more than 80% were male.

This CDR3 region has 12 residues. CDR1 is SQVTM, CDR2 ANQGSEA, per germline. About this clone itself: Its antigen is unidentified.

Study-wide results and caveats: Both CD4+ and CD8+ T cell populations in blood had undergone clonal expansion by week 6 at 0.1 to 3.0 mg/kg.

The data were produced by immunoSEQ multiplex PCR, yet TCRdb's version contains in-frame clones alone and is incomplete. The profile shows some 33,000 clones, roughly 80% of them singletons. This receptor was identified in an adult with an advanced solid tumor such as melanoma, head and neck, liver or kidney cancer. This chain connects TRBV29-1 to TRBJ2-7; D unresolved. Sequenced here: CD4+ or CD8+ T cells sorted from blood, sampled in a trial of the OX40 agonist ivuxolimab. The CDR3 DNA sequence: TGCAGTATACTTGGGGTCTCCTACGAGCAGTACTTC. This translates into CSILGVSYEQYF.